This TCR beta chain is from a study of blood T cells in healthy people across ages. A second PCR, run for roughly 6 to 11 cycles, used a sample-barcoded 5' primer plus a J-beta primer mix. TCRdb re-analysed the 5' RACE reads in MiXCR, keeping a single row per CDR3 protein. The sample records about a million distinct CDR3 sequences, about 51% being singletons. CDR1 is ENHRY, CDR2 SYGVKD, per germline. The junction had 5 bases not matched to a gene; V was cut back by 4 bases and J by 6 bases. The CDR3 consists of 14 residues. Sequenced sample: blood. The V gene is TRBV10-3, the J gene TRBJ1-2; TRBD1 agrees at 10 bases. This receptor was identified in a woman aged 55-75 years in good health. In DNA form, the CDR3 reads TGTGCCATCAGTGCCGGACAGGGGGTTGATGGCTACACCTTC. It codes for CAISAGQGVDGYTF.